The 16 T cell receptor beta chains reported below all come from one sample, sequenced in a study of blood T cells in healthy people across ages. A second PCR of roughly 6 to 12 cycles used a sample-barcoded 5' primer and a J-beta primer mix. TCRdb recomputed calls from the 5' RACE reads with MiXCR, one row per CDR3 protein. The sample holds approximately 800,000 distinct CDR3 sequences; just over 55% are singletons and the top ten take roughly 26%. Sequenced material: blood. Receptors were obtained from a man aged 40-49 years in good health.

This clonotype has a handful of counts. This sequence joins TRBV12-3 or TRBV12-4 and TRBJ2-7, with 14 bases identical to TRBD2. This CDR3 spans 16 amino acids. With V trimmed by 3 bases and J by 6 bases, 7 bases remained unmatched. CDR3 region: CASSLGLAGEWGEQYF. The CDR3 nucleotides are TGTGCCAGCAGTTTGGGACTAGCGGGAGAATGGGGCGAGCAGTACTTC.

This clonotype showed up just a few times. The CDR3 sequence is CASGLVLGSSYNSPLHF. Here the CDR3 DNA reads TGTGCTAGTGGTTTGGTACTTGGGAGCTCCTATAATTCACCCCTCCACTTT. V is TRBV12-5 and J is TRBJ1-6; D gene ambiguous. The CDR3 extends over 17 amino acids. CDR1 and CDR2 from the germline V gene are LGHNT and FRNRAP. The germline V and J ends were trimmed by 0 bases and 0 bases, with 9 bases remaining between them.

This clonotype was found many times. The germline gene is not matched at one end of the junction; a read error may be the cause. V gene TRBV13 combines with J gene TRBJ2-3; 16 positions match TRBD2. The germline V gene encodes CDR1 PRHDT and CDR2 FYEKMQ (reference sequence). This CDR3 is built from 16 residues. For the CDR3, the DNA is TGTGCCAGCAGCCTAGGGACTAGCGGGGGGGCAGATACGCAGTATTTT. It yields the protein CASSLGTSGGADTQYF.

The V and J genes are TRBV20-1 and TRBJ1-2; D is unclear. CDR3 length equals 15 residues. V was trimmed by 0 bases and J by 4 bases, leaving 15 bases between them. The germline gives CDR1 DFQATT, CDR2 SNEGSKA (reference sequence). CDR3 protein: CSAREPTEGPYGYTF. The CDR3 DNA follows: TGCAGTGCTAGAGAACCTACCGAGGGCCCCTATGGCTACACCTTC.

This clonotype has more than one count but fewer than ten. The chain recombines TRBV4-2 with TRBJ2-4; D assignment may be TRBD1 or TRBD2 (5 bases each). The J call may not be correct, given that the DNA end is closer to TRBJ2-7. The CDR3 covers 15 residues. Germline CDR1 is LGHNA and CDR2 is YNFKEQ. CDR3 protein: CASSQGPTGPYEQYF. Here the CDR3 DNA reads TGTGCCAGCAGCCAAGGCCCAACGGGACCCTACGAGCAGTACTTC.

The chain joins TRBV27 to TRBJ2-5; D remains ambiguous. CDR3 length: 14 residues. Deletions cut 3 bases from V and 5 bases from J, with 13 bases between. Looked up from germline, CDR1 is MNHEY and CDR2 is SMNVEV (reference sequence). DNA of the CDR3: TGTGCCAGCAGTTTGGTGGGATTTGGGGAGACCCAGTACTTC. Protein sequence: CASSLVGFGETQYF.

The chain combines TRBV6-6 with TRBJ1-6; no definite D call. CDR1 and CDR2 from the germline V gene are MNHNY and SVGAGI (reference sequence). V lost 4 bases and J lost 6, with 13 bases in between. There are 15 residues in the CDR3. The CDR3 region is CASSWGEETNSPLHF. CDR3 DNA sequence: TGTGCCAGCAGTTGGGGAGAGGAGACTAATTCACCCCTCCACTTT.

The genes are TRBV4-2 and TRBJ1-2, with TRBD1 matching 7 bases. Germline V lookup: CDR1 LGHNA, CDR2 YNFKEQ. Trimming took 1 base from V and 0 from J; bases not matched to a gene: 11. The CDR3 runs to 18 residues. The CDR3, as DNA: TGTGCCAGCAGCCAAGTAGTCAGGGGGGTCCTTACTAACTATGGCTACACCTTC. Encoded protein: CASSQVVRGVLTNYGYTF.

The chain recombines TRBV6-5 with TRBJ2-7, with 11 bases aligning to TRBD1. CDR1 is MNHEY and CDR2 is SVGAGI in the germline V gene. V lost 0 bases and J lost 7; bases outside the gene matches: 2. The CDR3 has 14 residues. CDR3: CASSYSGQGEEQYF. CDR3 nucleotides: TGTGCCAGCAGTTACTCGGGACAGGGGGAAGAGCAGTACTTC.

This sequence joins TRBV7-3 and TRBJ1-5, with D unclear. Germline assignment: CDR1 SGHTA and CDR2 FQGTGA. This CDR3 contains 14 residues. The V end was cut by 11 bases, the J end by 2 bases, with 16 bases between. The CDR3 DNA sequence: TGTGCCGACAAAAATTCGTGGGGCAATCAGCCCCAGCATTTT. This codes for CADKNSWGNQPQHF.

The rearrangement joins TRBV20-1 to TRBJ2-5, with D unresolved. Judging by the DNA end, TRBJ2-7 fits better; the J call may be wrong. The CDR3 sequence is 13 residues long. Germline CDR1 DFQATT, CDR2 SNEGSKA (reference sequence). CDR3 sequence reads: CSARPPWIYEQYF. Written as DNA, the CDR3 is TGCAGTGCTAGACCTCCCTGGATCTACGAGCAGTACTTC.

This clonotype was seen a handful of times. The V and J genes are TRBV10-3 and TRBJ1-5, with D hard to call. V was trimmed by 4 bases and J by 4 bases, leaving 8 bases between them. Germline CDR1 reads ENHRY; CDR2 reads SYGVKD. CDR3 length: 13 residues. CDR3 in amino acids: CAISGEANQPQHF. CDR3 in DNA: TGTGCCATCAGTGGGGAGGCTAATCAGCCCCAGCATTTT.

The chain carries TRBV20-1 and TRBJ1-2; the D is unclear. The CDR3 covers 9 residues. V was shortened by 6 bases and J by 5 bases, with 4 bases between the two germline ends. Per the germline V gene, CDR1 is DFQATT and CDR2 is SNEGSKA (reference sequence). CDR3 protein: CSAGYGYTF. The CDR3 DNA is TGCAGTGCCGGATATGGCTACACCTTC.

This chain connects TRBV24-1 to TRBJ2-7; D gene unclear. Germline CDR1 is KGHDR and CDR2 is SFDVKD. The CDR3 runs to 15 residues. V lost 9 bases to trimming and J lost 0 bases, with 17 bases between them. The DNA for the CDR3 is TGTGCCACCGATACTGTGACTGACAACTCCTACGAGCAGTACTTC. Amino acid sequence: CATDTVTDNSYEQYF.

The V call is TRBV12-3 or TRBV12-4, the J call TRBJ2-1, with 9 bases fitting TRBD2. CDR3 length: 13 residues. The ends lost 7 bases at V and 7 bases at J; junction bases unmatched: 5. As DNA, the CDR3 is TGTGCCAGCACCCCTCTAGCGGGAAATGAGCAGTTCTTC. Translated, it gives CASTPLAGNEQFF.

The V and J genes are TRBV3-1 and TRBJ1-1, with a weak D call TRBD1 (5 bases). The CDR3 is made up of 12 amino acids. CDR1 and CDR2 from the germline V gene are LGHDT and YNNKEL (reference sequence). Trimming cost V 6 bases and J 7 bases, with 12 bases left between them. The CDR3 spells CASRRFGGEAFF. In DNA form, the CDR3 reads TGTGCCAGCAGGCGTTTTGGGGGTGAAGCTTTCTTT.